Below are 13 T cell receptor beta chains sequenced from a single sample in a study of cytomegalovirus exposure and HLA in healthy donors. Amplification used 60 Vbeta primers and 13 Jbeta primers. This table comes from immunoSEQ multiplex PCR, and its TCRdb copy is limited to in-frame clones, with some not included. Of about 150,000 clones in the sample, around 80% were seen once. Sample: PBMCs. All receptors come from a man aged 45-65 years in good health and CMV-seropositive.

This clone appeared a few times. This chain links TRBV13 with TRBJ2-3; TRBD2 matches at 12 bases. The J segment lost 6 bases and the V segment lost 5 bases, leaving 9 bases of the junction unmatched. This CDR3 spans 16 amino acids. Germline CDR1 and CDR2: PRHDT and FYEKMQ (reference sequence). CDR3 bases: TGTGCCAGCAGCACAAGGACTAGCGGGATCTCGGATACGCAGTATTTT. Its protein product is CASSTRTSGISDTQYF.

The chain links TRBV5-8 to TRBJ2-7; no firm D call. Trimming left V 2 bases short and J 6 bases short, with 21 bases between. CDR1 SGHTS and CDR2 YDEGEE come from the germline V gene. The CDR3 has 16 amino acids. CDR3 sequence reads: CASSFGASGLYSEQYF. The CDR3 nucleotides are TGTGCCAGCAGCTTCGGCGCGTCAGGTCTATACTCCGAGCAGTACTTC.

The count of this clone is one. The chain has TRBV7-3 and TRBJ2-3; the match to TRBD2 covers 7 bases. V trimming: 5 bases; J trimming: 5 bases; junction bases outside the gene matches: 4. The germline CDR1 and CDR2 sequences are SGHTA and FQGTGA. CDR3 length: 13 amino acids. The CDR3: CASSGRAGDTQYF. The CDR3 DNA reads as TGTGCCAGCAGCGGGAGGGCGGGAGATACGCAGTATTTT.

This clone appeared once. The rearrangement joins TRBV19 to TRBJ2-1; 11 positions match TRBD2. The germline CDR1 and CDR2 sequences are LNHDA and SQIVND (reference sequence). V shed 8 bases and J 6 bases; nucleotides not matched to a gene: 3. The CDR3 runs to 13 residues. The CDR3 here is CASATSGGNEQFF. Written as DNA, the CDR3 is TGTGCCAGTGCCACTAGCGGGGGCAATGAGCAGTTCTTC.

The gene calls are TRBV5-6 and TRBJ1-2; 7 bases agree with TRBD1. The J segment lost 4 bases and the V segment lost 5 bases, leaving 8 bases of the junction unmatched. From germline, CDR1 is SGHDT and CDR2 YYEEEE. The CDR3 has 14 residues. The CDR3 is CASRETGDAYGYTF. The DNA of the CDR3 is TGTGCCAGCAGGGAAACAGGGGACGCCTATGGCTACACCTTC.

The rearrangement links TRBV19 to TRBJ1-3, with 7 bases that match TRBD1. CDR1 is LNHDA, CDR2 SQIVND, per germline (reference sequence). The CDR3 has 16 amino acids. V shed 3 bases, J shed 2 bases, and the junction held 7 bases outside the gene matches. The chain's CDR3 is CASSINDRATGNTIYF. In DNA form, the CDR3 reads TGTGCCAGTAGTATCAACGACAGGGCGACTGGAAACACCATATATTTT.

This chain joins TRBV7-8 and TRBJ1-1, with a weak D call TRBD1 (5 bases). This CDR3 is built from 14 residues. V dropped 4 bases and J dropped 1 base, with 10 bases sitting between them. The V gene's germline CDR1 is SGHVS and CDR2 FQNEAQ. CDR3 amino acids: CASSSNQGNTEAFF. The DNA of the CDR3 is TGTGCCAGCAGCTCCAACCAGGGGAACACTGAAGCTTTCTTT.

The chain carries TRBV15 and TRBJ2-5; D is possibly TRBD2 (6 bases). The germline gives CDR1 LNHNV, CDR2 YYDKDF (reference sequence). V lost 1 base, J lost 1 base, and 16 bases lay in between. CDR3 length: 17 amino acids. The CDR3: CATSRGGRDSFQETQYF. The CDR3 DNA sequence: TGTGCCACCAGCAGAGGAGGGCGGGATTCCTTCCAAGAGACCCAGTACTTC.

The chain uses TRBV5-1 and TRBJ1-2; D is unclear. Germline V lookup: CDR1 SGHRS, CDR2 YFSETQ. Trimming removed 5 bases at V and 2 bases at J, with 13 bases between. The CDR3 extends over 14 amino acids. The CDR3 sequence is CASSETSMNYGYTF. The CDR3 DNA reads TGCGCCAGCAGTGAAACTTCCATGAACTATGGCTACACCTTC.

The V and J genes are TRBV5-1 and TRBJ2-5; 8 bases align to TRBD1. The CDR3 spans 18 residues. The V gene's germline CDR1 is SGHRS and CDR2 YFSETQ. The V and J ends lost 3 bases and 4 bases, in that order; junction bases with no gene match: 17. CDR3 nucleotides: TGCGCCAGCAGCTCCACTGATCACCGGACAGGGTGGGGAGAGACCCAGTACTTC. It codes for CASSSTDHRTGWGETQYF. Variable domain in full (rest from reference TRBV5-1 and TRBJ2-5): KAGVTQTPRYLIKTRGQQVTLSCSPISGHRSVSWYQQTPGQGLQFLFEYFSETQRNKGNFPGRFSGRQFSNSRSEMNVSTLELGDSALYLCASSSTDHRTGWGETQYFGPGTRLLVL.

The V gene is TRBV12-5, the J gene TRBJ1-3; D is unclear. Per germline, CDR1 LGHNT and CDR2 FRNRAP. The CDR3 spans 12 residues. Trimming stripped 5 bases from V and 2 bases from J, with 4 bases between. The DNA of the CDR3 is TGTGCTAGTGGTCTAGCTGGAAACACCATATATTTT. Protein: CASGLAGNTIYF.

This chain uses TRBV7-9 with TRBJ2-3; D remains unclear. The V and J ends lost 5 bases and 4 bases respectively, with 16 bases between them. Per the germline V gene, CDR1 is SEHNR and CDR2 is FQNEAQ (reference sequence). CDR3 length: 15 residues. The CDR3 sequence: CASSPGPGSADTQYF. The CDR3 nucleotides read TGTGCCAGCAGCCCTGGTCCAGGCTCGGCAGATACGCAGTATTTT.

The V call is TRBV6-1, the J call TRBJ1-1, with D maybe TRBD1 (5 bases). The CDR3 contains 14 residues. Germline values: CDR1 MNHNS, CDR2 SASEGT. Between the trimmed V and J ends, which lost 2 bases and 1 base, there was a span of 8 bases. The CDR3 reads CASSEKRGNTEAFF. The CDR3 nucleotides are TGTGCCAGCAGTGAAAAAAGGGGGAACACTGAAGCTTTCTTT.